The 18 T cell receptor beta chains reported below all come from one sample, sequenced in a study of cytomegalovirus exposure and HLA in healthy donors. The PCR had 60 Vbeta and 13 Jbeta primers. This table comes from immunoSEQ multiplex PCR, and its TCRdb copy is limited to in-frame clones, with some not included. The data hold some 40,000 clones, with approximately 81% observed a single time. Sequencing was done on a sample of PBMCs. These receptors all come from a man between 50 and 59 years old in good health and CMV-seronegative.

This sequence joins TRBV7-9 and TRBJ1-1; D remains ambiguous. The length of the CDR3 is 14 residues. Trimming left V 1 base short and J 1 base short, with 7 bases between. CDR1 is SEHNR, CDR2 FQNEAQ, per germline (reference sequence). CDR3 nucleotides: TGTGCCAGCAGCTTAGGAGCAGGGAACACTGAAGCTTTCTTT. The encoded protein is CASSLGAGNTEAFF.

In nucleotides, the CDR3 is TGTGCCAGCAGCTCGGGGGTTAGCTCCTACAATGAGCAGTTCTTC. This encodes CASSSGVSSYNEQFF. This chain uses TRBV6-6 with TRBJ2-1, with D possibly being TRBD2 (6 bases). The germline CDR1 and CDR2 sequences are MNHNY and SVGAGI (reference sequence). This CDR3 has 15 residues. Trimming took 6 bases from V and 0 from J, leaving 12 bases between them.

The chain employs TRBV21-1 and TRBJ2-2; the DNA was not compared with TRBD2, the D call given in the table. TRBV21-1 is deemed a pseudogene. The CDR3 covers 14 residues. The CDR3 here is CAMTSGANTGELFF. CDR3 sequence (DNA): TGTGCTATGACTAGCGGGGCGAACACCGGGGAGCTGTTTTTT.

The chain carries TRBV7-2 and TRBJ2-3; the match to TRBD1 covers 9 bases. Germline V gene data show CDR1 as SGHTA and CDR2 as FQGNSA. This CDR3 comprises 15 residues. V trimming: 4 bases; J trimming: 2 bases; junction bases outside the gene matches: 4. DNA for the CDR3: TGTGCCAGCAGCTCCCGGGACAGGGCCACAGATACGCAGTATTTT. Its protein product is CASSSRDRATDTQYF.

This clone turned up a few times. The chain combines TRBV19 with TRBJ2-7; 8 nucleotides agree with TRBD1. From germline, CDR1 is LNHDA and CDR2 SQIVND (reference sequence). Trimming removed 3 bases from V and 2 bases from J; junction bases left unmatched: 6. The length of the CDR3 is 15 residues. This chain's CDR3 is CASSMDGTGTYEQYF. In DNA form, the CDR3 reads TGTGCCAGTAGTATGGATGGGACAGGAACCTACGAGCAGTACTTC. Full variable domain (outside the CDR3, taken from reference TRBV19 and TRBJ2-7): DGGITQSPKYLFRKEGQNVTLSCEQNLNHDAMYWYRQDPGQGLRLIYYSQIVNDFQKGDIAEGYSVSREKKESFPLTVTSAQKNPTAFYLCASSMDGTGTYEQYFGPGTRLTVT.

This clone was detected a few times. The rearrangement uses TRBV29-1 and TRBJ1-2; 11 positions match TRBD1. The CDR3 has 13 amino acids. Germline CDR1 reads SQVTM; CDR2 reads ANQGSEA. The V and J ends lost 6 bases and 8 bases, in that order; junction bases with no gene match: 8. The CDR3 region is CSVASDRGLGYTF. The CDR3 nucleotides are TGCAGCGTCGCCTCGGACAGGGGGCTCGGCTACACCTTC.

This clone was picked up a small number of times. The chain carries TRBV7-3 and TRBJ2-1, with 7 bases fitting TRBD1. The length of the CDR3 is 16 residues. The V gene end was trimmed by 2 bases and the J gene end by 7 bases; junction bases not matched to a gene: 11. From germline, CDR1 is SGHTA and CDR2 FQGTGA. The CDR3 sequence is CASSLGSRGFGNEQFF. Written as DNA, the CDR3 is TGTGCCAGCAGCTTAGGGTCCAGGGGGTTTGGGAATGAGCAGTTCTTC.

The rearrangement joins TRBV7-2 to TRBJ2-5; 8 positions match TRBD2. Trimming took 5 bases from V and 5 from J; bases not matched to a gene: 4. Germline lookup yields CDR1 SGHTA and CDR2 FQGNSA. The CDR3 runs to 13 residues. The CDR3 region has the DNA TGTGCCAGCAGCAAATCGGGGGGGGAGACCCAGTACTTC. Translating it yields CASSKSGGETQYF.

The rearrangement uses TRBV15 and TRBJ1-2, with D perhaps TRBD1 (6 bases). This CDR3 has 15 residues. V gave up 3 bases and J gave up 2 bases, with 13 bases separating them. Germline loops: CDR1 LNHNV, CDR2 YYDKDF (reference sequence). In nucleotides, the CDR3 is TGTGCCACCAGCAGGGAACCTACAGGGAACTATGGCTACACCTTC. It codes for CATSREPTGNYGYTF.

The CDR3 reads CASIQTGINTEAFF. In DNA form, the CDR3 reads TGTGCCAGCATACAGACAGGGATAAACACTGAAGCTTTCTTT. J is TRBJ1-1 and V is TRBV6-6, with 7 positions matching TRBD1. Trimming at V came to 7 bases and at J to 2 bases, leaving 7 bases not matched to a gene. The CDR3 is made up of 14 amino acids. Germline V gives CDR1 MNHNY, CDR2 SVGAGI (reference sequence).

This chain connects TRBV7-9 to TRBJ1-2; possible D gene TRBD1, 5 bases. The CDR3 length is 15 residues. Trimming took off 1 base at V and 5 bases at J, with 14 bases between the two ends. Germline V gene data show CDR1 as SEHNR and CDR2 as FQNEAQ (reference sequence). CDR3 nucleotides: TGTGCCAGCAGCTTAGAAGTCGACAGCCCTTATGGCTACACCTTC. Translating gives CASSLEVDSPYGYTF. Using reference TRBV7-9 and TRBJ1-2 for the parts outside the CDR3, the full variable domain is DTGVSQNPRHKITKRGQNVTFRCDPISEHNRLYWYRQTLGQGPEFLTYFQNEAQLEKSRLLSDRFSAERPKGSFSTLEIQRTEQGDSAMYLCASSLEVDSPYGYTFGSGTRLTVV.

CDR3 sequence (DNA): TGCGCCAGCAGCCCCTCTCTGAGGGCGGAGTATGGCTACACCTTC. This encodes CASSPSLRAEYGYTF. This chain links TRBV5-1 with TRBJ1-2; D is ambiguous. V was trimmed by 4 bases and J by 5 bases, leaving 18 bases between them. The CDR3 extends over 15 amino acids. Germline values: CDR1 SGHRS, CDR2 YFSETQ. Based on the CDR3 plus reference TRBV5-1 and TRBJ1-2, the full variable domain is KAGVTQTPRYLIKTRGQQVTLSCSPISGHRSVSWYQQTPGQGLQFLFEYFSETQRNKGNFPGRFSGRQFSNSRSEMNVSTLELGDSALYLCASSPSLRAEYGYTFGSGTRLTVV.

This clone was found once. This chain connects TRBV7-3 to TRBJ1-1; the D gene is possibly TRBD1 (6 bases). There are 15 residues in the CDR3. Per germline, CDR1 SGHTA and CDR2 FQGTGA. Trimming stripped 5 bases from V and 0 bases from J, with 13 bases between. In DNA, the CDR3 is TGTGCCAGCAGCCCTGGCGGACAGTTGAACACTGAAGCTTTCTTT. Protein: CASSPGGQLNTEAFF.

A few counts support this clone. V usage is TRBV5-1 and J usage is TRBJ1-1; 9 nucleotides agree with TRBD1. This CDR3 comprises 14 residues. Germline CDR1 is SGHRS and CDR2 is YFSETQ. V was pared by 1 base and J by 4 bases, with 2 bases of the junction left unmatched. The CDR3 coding sequence is TGCGCCAGCAGCTTGACAGGGGGCACCACTGAAGCTTTCTTT. This translates into CASSLTGGTTEAFF.

In DNA form, the CDR3 reads TGTGCCAGCAGCACCTCGGGGGTGGATCAGCCCCAGCATTTT. Protein product: CASSTSGVDQPQHF. The chain is built from TRBV9 and TRBJ1-5, with TRBD1 as a possible D gene (5 bases). The CDR3 is 14 amino acids. CDR1 and CDR2 (germline): SGDLS, YYNGEE. V lost 4 bases, J lost 5 bases, and 13 bases lay in between.

The chain links TRBV19 to TRBJ1-4; 7 nucleotides align to TRBD1. The CDR3 consists of 15 residues. Unmatched junction bases numbered 8, after V lost 5 bases and J lost 5 bases. Germline lookup yields CDR1 LNHDA and CDR2 SQIVND (reference sequence). CDR3 bases: TGTGCCAGTAGTTCAAGACAGGGTCGGAATGAAAAACTGTTTTTT. It encodes CASSSRQGRNEKLFF. Using reference TRBV19 and TRBJ1-4 for the parts outside the CDR3, the full variable domain is DGGITQSPKYLFRKEGQNVTLSCEQNLNHDAMYWYRQDPGQGLRLIYYSQIVNDFQKGDIAEGYSVSREKKESFPLTVTSAQKNPTAFYLCASSSRQGRNEKLFFGSGTQLSVL.

The chain has TRBV9 and TRBJ1-6; no clear D. Germline values: CDR1 SGDLS, CDR2 YYNGEE. V gave up 0 bases and J gave up 5 bases, with 6 bases separating them. The CDR3 is 14 residues long. CDR3 region: CASSVARNNSPLHF. The CDR3 nucleotides read TGTGCCAGCAGCGTAGCCAGGAATAATTCACCCCTCCACTTT.

CDR3 sequence (DNA): TGTGCCAGCAGGGGGGGAGGTAACAATGAGCAGTTCTTC. Its protein product is CASRGGGNNEQFF. The V and J genes are TRBV28 and TRBJ2-1; D might be TRBD2 (6 bases). CDR3 length: 13 amino acids. V was pared by 6 bases and J by 5 bases, with 11 bases between. CDR1 is MDHEN and CDR2 is SYDVKM in the germline V gene.